The clone carrying this T cell receptor (beta chain) was seen ten or more times. Antigen: not known. The data were obtained in a study of T cell repertoires in cytomegalovirus infection. About the research overall: Indications of both CMV infection and matching HLA type were provided by public TCR beta signatures.

TCRdb reprocessed the reads via MiXCR and lists one record per CDR3 protein. The data hold around 230,000 distinct CDR3 sequences, with 6.5% observed a single time. General study results and limits: Adding up the frequency of public TCR beta families identified people who carried CMV plus the relevant HLA. HLA-C-restricted CMV clonotypes gave the most frequent clonotype in two of eight donors.

Material: PBMCs. The clonotype comes from a human donor in good health (CMV status not recorded). Some clones in this sample may be carry-over from other donors' samples.

Written as DNA, the CDR3 is TGTGCCAGCAGCCGGGAGCCATCCGAGCAGTACTTC. Translated, it gives CASSREPSEQYF. The chain couples TRBV7-2 to TRBJ2-7; a possible D gene is TRBD2 (6 bases). CDR3 size: 12 residues. Between the trimmed V and J ends, which lost 5 bases and 6 bases, there was a span of 11 bases. CDR1 SGHTA and CDR2 FQGNSA come from the germline V gene.